Detailed here is one TCR beta chain. Its antigen is unknown. The donors comprised healthy bone marrow donors. This sample is drawn from a study of cytomegalovirus exposure and HLA in healthy donors. Study-wide findings and caveats: A previous analysis found most TCR beta V segments productive roughly 90% or roughly 30% of the time. It emerged from a later analysis that several of the most significant clusters appeared to be linked to common viral pathogens. TRBV6-2, TRBV6-3 and other indistinguishable V segments were excluded.

CDR3 length: 15 amino acids. The germline V gene encodes CDR1 MDHEN and CDR2 SYDVKM. Trimming took 6 bases from V and 9 from J; bases not matched to a gene: 14. 13 Jbeta primers and 60 Vbeta primers were used for the PCR. Measured with immunoSEQ multiplex PCR; TCRdb has only the in-frame clones, and not every one. The table lists 100,000 or so clones, under 80% of them singletons, with approximately 8.6% in the top ten. Sequencing used PBMCs. This sequence originates from a woman in her 40s in good health and CMV-seropositive. The chain uses TRBV28 and TRBJ2-1, with 7 bases aligning to TRBD2. The DNA for the CDR3 is TGTGCCAGCAGCCTATACCGGTCCGGGAGGAGTGAGCAGTTCTTC. As protein: CASSLYRSGRSEQFF.